This T cell receptor (beta chain) was documented in a study of blood T cell repertoires in COVID-19. As processed by the authors: Amplifying reference gene primers gave estimates of nucleated cell counts. Only in-frame clones appear in the TCRdb table, and some are missing; sequencing was by immunoSEQ multiplex PCR. For V, J and clone size, that table is used; D and trimming come from the DNA. This sample carries more than 300,000 clones, around nine tenths of them seen once, and the ten largest clones take roughly a tenth. V gave up 6 bases and J gave up 0 bases, with 15 bases separating them. In germline, CDR1 is KGHSH, CDR2 LQKENI. The CDR3 extends over 17 amino acids.

Sequenced input: PBMCs or T cells enriched from blood (not recorded which). This rearrangement joins TRBV18 to TRBJ2-6; weak D call: TRBD1 (6 bases). The receptor was derived from a woman in her 30s who had recovered from COVID-19. CDR3 protein: CASSPGGAGSGANVLTF. Here the CDR3 DNA reads TGTGCCAGCTCTCCTGGGGGCGCGGGCTCTGGGGCCAACGTCCTGACTTTC.